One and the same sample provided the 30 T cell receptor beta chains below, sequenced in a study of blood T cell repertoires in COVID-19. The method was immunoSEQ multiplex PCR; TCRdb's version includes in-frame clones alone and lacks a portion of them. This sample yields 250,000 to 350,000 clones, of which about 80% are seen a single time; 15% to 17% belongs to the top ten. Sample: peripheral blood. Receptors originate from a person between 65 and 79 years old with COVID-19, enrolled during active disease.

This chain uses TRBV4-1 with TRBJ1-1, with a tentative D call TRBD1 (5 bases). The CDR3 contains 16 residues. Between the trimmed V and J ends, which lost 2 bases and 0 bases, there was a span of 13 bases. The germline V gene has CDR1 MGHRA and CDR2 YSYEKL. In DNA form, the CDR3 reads TGCGCCAGCAGCCAAACCCGGACACCAATGAACACTGAAGCTTTCTTT. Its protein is CASSQTRTPMNTEAFF.

The CDR3 here is CASSITGTRETQYF. The CDR3 DNA is TGTGCCAGCAGTATAACCGGGACACGGGAGACCCAGTACTTC. The chain has TRBV28 and TRBJ2-5; D might be TRBD1 (6 bases). Germline-derived CDR1 and CDR2 are MDHEN and SYDVKM. Between the trimmed V and J ends, which lost 5 bases and 5 bases, there was a span of 15 bases. The CDR3 is made up of 14 amino acids.

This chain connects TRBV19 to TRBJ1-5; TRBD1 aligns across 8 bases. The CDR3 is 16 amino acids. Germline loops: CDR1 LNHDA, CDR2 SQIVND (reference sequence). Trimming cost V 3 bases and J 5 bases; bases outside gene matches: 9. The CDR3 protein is CASSIRTGTGHQPQHF. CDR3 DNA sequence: TGTGCCAGTAGTATTAGGACAGGGACAGGCCATCAGCCCCAGCATTTT.

The chain's CDR3 is CASRSPAVRGYNYGYTF. Here the CDR3 DNA reads TGTGCCAGCAGATCCCCAGCCGTTAGGGGGTACAACTATGGCTACACCTTC. The chain uses TRBV27 and TRBJ1-2; D possibly corresponds to TRBD1 (6 bases). Trimming took 6 bases from V and 2 from J, leaving 22 bases between them. This CDR3 region has 17 residues. Germline V gives CDR1 MNHEY, CDR2 SMNVEV (reference sequence).

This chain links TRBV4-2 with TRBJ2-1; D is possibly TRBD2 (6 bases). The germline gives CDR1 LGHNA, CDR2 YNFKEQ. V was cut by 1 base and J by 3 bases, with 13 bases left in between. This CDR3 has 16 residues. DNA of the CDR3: TGTGCCAGCAGCCAAGCGGAAGCGGGCCTCTACAATGAGCAGTTCTTC. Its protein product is CASSQAEAGLYNEQFF.

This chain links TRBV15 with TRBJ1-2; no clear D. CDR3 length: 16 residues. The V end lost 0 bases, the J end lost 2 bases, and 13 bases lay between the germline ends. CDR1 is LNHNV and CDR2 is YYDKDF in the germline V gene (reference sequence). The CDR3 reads CATSRDSLAQNYGYTF. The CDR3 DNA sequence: TGTGCCACCAGCAGAGATTCACTCGCCCAAAACTATGGCTACACCTTC.

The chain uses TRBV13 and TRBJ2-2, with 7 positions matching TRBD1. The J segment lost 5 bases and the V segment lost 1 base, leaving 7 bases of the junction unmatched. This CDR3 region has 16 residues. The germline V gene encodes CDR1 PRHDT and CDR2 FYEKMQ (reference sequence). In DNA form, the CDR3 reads TGTGCCAGCAGCTTAGTAACACAGGGGTTGACCGGGGAGCTGTTTTTT. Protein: CASSLVTQGLTGELFF.

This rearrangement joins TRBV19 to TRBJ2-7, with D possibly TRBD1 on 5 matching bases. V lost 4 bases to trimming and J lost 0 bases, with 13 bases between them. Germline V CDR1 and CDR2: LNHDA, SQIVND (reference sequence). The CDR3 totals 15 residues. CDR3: CASSTTGKSSYEQYF. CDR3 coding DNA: TGTGCCAGTAGTACAACAGGCAAGAGCTCCTACGAGCAGTACTTC.

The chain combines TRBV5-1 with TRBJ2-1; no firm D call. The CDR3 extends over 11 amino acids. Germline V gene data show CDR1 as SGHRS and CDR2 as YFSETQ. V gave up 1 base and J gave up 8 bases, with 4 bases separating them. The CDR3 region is CASSLIYEQFF. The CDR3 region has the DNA TGCGCCAGCAGCTTGATCTATGAGCAGTTCTTC.

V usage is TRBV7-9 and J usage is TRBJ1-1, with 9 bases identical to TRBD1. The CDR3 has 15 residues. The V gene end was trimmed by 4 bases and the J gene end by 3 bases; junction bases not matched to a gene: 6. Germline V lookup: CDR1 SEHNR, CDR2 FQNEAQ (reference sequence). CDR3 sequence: CASSWGGQGHTEAFF. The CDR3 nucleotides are TGTGCCAGCAGCTGGGGGGGACAGGGCCACACTGAAGCTTTCTTT.

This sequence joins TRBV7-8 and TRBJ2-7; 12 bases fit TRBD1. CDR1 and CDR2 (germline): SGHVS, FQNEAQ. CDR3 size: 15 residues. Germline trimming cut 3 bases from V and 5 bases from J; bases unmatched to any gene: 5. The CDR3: CASSFLGTGGNEQYF. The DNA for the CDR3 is TGTGCCAGCAGCTTCCTCGGGACAGGGGGCAACGAGCAGTACTTC.

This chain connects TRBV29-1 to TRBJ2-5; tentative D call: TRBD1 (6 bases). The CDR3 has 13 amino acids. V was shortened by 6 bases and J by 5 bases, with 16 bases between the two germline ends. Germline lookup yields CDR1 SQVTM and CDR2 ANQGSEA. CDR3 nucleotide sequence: TGCAGCGTGGGGCAGGGGCAGCACGAGACCCAGTACTTC. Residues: CSVGQGQHETQYF.

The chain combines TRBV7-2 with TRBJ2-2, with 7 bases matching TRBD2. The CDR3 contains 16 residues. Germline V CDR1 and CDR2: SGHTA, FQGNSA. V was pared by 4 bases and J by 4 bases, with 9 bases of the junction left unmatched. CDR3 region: CASSWTWASGTGELFF. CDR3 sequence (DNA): TGTGCCAGCAGCTGGACGTGGGCTAGCGGCACCGGGGAGCTGTTTTTT.

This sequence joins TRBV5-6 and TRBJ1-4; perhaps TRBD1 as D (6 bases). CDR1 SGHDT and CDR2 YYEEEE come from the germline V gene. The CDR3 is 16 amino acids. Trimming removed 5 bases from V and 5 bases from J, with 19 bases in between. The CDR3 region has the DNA TGTGCCAGCAGTCATAGAACCGGGACACTAAATGAAAAACTGTTTTTT. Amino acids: CASSHRTGTLNEKLFF. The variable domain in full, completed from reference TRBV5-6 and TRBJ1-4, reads DAGVTQSPTHLIKTRGQQVTLRCSPKSGHDTVSWYQQALGQGPQFIFQYYEEEERQRGNFPDRFSGHQFPNYSSELNVNALLLGDSALYLCASSHRTGTLNEKLFFGSGTQLSVL.

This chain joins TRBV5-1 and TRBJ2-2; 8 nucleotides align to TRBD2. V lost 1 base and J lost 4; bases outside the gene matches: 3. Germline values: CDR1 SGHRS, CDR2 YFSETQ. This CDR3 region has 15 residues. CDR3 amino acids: CASSLYRGGTGELFF. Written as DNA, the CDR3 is TGCGCCAGCAGCTTGTACCGGGGGGGCACCGGGGAGCTGTTTTTT.

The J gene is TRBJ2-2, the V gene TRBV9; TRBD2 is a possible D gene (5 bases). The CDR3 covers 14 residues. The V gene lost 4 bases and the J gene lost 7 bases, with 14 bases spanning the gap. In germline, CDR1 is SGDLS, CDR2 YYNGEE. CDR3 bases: TGTGCCAGCAGCCCGGACTCCCTTATCGGGGAGCTGTTTTTT. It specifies CASSPDSLIGELFF.

DNA of the CDR3: TGCGCCAGCAGTCGAGAACGGGGTGAAAAACTGTTTTTT. Translating it yields CASSRERGEKLFF. The gene calls are TRBV23-1 and TRBJ1-4; D is ambiguous. TRBV23-1 is assigned to the ORF class and has an uncertain function. The CDR3 is made up of 13 amino acids. V gave up 4 bases and J gave up 7 bases, with 10 bases separating them.

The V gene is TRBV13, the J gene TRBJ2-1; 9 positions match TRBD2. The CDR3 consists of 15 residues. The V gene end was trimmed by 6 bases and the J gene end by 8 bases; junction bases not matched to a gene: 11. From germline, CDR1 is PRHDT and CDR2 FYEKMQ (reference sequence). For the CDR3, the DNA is TGTGCCAGCAGTTGGATGGTAGCGGGAGTACATGAGCAGTTCTTC. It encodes CASSWMVAGVHEQFF.

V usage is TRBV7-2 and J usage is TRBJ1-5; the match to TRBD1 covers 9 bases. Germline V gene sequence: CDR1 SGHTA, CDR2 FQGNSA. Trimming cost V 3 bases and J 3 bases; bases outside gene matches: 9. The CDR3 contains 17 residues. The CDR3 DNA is TGTGCCAGCAGCTTCCAACCCGGGACAGGGCTCAATCAGCCCCAGCATTTT. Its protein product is CASSFQPGTGLNQPQHF.

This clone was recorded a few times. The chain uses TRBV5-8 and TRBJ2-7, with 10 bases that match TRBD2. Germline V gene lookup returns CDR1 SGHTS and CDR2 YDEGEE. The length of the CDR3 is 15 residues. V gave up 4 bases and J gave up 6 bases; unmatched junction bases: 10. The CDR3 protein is CASSPNFSGRREQYF. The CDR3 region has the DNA TGTGCCAGCAGCCCGAACTTTAGCGGGAGGCGCGAGCAGTACTTC.

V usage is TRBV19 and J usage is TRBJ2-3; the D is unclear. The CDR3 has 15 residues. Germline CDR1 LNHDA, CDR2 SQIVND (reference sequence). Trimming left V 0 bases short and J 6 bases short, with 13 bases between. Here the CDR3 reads CASSIESLGGDTQYF. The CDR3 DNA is TGTGCCAGTAGTATAGAATCCCTAGGTGGTGATACGCAGTATTTT.

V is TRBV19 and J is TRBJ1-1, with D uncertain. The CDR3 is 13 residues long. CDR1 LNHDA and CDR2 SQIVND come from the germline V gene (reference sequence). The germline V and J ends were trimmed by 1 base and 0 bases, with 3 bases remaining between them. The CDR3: CASSIAVNTEAFF. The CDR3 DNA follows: TGTGCCAGTAGTATAGCGGTGAACACTGAAGCTTTCTTT.

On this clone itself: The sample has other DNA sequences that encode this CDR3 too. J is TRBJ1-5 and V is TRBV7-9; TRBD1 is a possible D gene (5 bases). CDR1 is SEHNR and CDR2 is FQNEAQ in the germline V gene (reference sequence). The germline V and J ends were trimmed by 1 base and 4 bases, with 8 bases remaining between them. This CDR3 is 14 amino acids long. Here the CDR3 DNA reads TGTGCCAGCAGCTTAGGACAGATAAATCAGCCCCAGCATTTT. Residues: CASSLGQINQPQHF.

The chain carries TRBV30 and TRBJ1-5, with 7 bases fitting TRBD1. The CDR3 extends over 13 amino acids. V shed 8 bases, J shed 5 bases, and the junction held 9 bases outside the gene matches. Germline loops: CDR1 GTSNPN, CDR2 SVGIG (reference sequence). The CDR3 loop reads CASSTGLDQPQHF. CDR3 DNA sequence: TGTGCCAGTTCGACAGGGTTAGATCAGCCCCAGCATTTT.

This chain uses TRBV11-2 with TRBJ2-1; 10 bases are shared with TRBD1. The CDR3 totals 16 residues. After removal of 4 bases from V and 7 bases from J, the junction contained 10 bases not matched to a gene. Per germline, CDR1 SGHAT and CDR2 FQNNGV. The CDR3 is CASSWTPGQGTNEQFF. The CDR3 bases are TGTGCCAGCAGCTGGACTCCGGGACAGGGGACGAATGAGCAGTTCTTC.

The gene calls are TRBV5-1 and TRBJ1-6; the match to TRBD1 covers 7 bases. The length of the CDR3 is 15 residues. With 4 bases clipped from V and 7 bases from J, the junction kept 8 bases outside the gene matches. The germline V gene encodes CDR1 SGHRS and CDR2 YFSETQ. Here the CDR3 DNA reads TGCGCCAGCAGCACGGAAGGGGGCTCGAATTCACCCCTCCACTTT. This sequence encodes CASSTEGGSNSPLHF. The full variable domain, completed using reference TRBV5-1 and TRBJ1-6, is KAGVTQTPRYLIKTRGQQVTLSCSPISGHRSVSWYQQTPGQGLQFLFEYFSETQRNKGNFPGRFSGRQFSNSRSEMNVSTLELGDSALYLCASSTEGGSNSPLHFGNGTRLTVT.

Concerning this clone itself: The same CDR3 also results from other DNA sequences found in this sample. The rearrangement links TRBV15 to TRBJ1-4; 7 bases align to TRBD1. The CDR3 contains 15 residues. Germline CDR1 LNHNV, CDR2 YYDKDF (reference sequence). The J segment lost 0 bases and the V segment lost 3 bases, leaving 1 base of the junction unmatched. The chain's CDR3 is CATSSRGSTNEKLFF. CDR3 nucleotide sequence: TGTGCCACCAGCAGCAGGGGGTCAACTAATGAAAAACTGTTTTTT.

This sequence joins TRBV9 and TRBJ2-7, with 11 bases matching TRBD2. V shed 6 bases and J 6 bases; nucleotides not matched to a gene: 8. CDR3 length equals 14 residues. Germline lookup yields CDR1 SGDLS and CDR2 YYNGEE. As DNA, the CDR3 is TGTGCCAGCACCCCTTCCGGGACTAGCGGCGAGCAGTACTTC. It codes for CASTPSGTSGEQYF.

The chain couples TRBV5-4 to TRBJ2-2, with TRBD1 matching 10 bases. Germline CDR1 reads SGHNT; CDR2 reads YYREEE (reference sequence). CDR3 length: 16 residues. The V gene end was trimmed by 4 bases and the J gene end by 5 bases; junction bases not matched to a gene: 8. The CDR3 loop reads CASSRPDRGQTGELFF. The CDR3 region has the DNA TGTGCCAGCAGCCGACCAGACAGGGGGCAAACCGGGGAGCTGTTTTTT. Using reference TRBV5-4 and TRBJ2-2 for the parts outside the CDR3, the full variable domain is ETGVTQSPTHLIKTRGQQVTLRCSSQSGHNTVSWYQQALGQGPQFIFQYYREEENGRGNFPPRFSGLQFPNYSSELNVNALELDDSALYLCASSRPDRGQTGELFFGEGSRLTVL.

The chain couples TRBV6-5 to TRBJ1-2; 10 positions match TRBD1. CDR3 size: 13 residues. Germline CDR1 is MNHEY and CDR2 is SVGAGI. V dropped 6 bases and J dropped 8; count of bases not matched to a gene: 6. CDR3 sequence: CASRKGQGGGYTF. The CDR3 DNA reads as TGTGCCAGCAGAAAAGGACAGGGGGGAGGCTACACCTTC.